This is a list of T cell receptor beta chains from one sample in a study of identical twins. TCRdb independently ran MiXCR on the 5' RACE reads; one entry per CDR3 protein. The table has 1.5 million to 2 million distinct CDR3 sequences, around 29% seen once. The sample was cord blood. The receptors shown here come from a newborn girl in good health. CDR3s include the opening cysteine and the closing phenylalanine or tryptophan. A D gene is named only where the DNA matches it firmly. Expanded clones are given a class, and other clones once, few, many or no size at all.

TRBV29-1	-	TRBJ2-2	TRBD2	TGCAGCGTTTGGTTAGCGGGAGCCCACACCGGGGTGCTGTTTTTT	CSVWLAGAHTGVLFF
TRBV6-6	-	TRBJ2-4	TRBD2	TGTGCCAGCAGTCCAGGACTAGGGGCGAACATTCAGTACTTC	CASSPGLGANIQYF
TRBV12-5	few	TRBJ2-1	TRBD2	TGTGCTAGTGGTTTCCGGACTAGCGGGAGCAATGAGCAGTTCTTC	CASGFRTSGSNEQFF
TRBV20-1	-	TRBJ2-3	TRBD2	TGCAGTGCTCCCGGGACTAGAAGCACAGATACGCAGTATTTT	CSAPGTRSTDTQYF
TRBV20-1	few	TRBJ2-7	-	TGCAGTGCTAGAGATCGCTCGCGGTGGCCCTACGAGCAGTACTTC	CSARDRSRWPYEQYF
TRBV27	many	TRBJ2-4	-	TGTGCCAGCAGTTTCGGAGCCAAAAACATTCAGTACTTC	CASSFGAKNIQYF
TRBV19	-	TRBJ2-2	-	TGTGCCAGTAGTATCACAGCCAACGGGGAGCTGTTTTTT	CASSITANGELFF
TRBV19	-	TRBJ1-5	-	TGTGCCAGTAGTATCGCGCCGTATAGCAATCAGCCCCAGCATTTT	CASSIAPYSNQPQHF
TRBV13	-	TRBJ2-7	-	TGTGCCAGCAGCCTATTCGAAAGGAGGGCGACCTACGAGCAGTACTTC	CASSLFERRATYEQYF
TRBV12-3/TRBV12-4	few	TRBJ2-1	-	TGTGCCAGTGGCAGGGGAGGGCAAGAGACCCAGTTCTTC	CASGRGGQETQFF
TRBV20-1	-	TRBJ2-3	-	TGCAGTGCTAGATCACAGGGCTACACAGATACGCAGTATTTT	CSARSQGYTDTQYF
TRBV20-1	few	TRBJ1-1	-	TGCAGTGCCCTGTGGGGGGTTTTGTCTGAAGCTTTCTTT	CSALWGVLSEAFF
TRBV27	-	TRBJ2-5	-	TGTGCCAGCAGTTTAACGCCGGACCAAGAGACCCAGTACTTC	CASSLTPDQETQYF
TRBV27	-	TRBJ2-1	TRBD2	TGTGCCAGCAGTTTTGGGACTAGCGGGACCCCTGAGCAGTTCTTC	CASSFGTSGTPEQFF
TRBV7-8	-	TRBJ2-1	TRBD2	TGTGCCAGCAGCTTAGGGGGGCTGCGGGAGGGCCTATACAATGAGCAGTTCTTC	CASSLGGLREGLYNEQFF
TRBV14	few	TRBJ2-7	-	TGTGCCAGCAGCCAAGATCGGCCGGGACGAAGGTTGAATGAGCAGTACTTC	CASSQDRPGRRLNEQYF
TRBV20-1	-	TRBJ2-7	TRBD2	TGCAGTGCCTACAACGTAGCGGGGGGGCCCTACGAGCAGTACTTC	CSAYNVAGGPYEQYF
TRBV20-1	-	TRBJ2-7	-	TGCAGTGCTAGAGAATTAAGATTCTACGAGCAGTACTTC	CSARELRFYEQYF
TRBV7-9	-	TRBJ2-7	-	TGTGCCAGCAGCCAAGGGATGGGCATACTCTACGAGCAGTACTTC	CASSQGMGILYEQYF
TRBV15	-	TRBJ2-7	TRBD1	TGTGCCACCGGACAGGGGCTCTCCTACAATGAGCAGTACTTC	CATGQGLSYNEQYF
TRBV11-2	once	TRBJ2-6	-	TGTGCCAGCAGCTTAGGAGCGGATAGACCTGGGGCCAACGTCCTGACTTTC	CASSLGADRPGANVLTF
TRBV10-3	-	TRBJ1-2	TRBD1	TGTGCCATCAGGACAGGGTCTCATGGCTACACCTTC	CAIRTGSHGYTF
TRBV5-1	few	TRBJ2-5	TRBD1	TGCGCCAGCAGCTGGGGACAGGGGACTAAAGAGGCCCAGTACTTC	CASSWGQGTKEAQYF
TRBV6-2/TRBV6-3	few	TRBJ1-5	TRBD1	TGTGCCAGCAGTTACTGGACAGGTAGCAATCAGCCCCAGCATTTT	CASSYWTGSNQPQHF
TRBV5-5	-	TRBJ2-1	-	TGTGCCAGCAGCTTGGTCCCGCCCCCTTTTGGGAATGAGCAGTTCTTC	CASSLVPPPFGNEQFF
TRBV28	few	TRBJ2-1	TRBD2	TGTGCCAGCAGCGTACAAGGACTAGCGGGAGCCAATGAGCAGTTCTTC	CASSVQGLAGANEQFF
TRBV5-1	-	TRBJ2-1	-	TGCGCCAGCTCCCGACAGGAGTCCTACAATGAGCAGTTCTTC	CASSRQESYNEQFF
TRBV6-1	-	TRBJ2-7	TRBD2	TGTGCCAGCACTTTCTCAACTAGCGGGTTCTACGAGCAGTACTTC	CASTFSTSGFYEQYF
TRBV6-4	few	TRBJ1-2	-	TGTGCCAGCAGTGACCTCAGCGCGTCTAACTATGGCTACACCTTC	CASSDLSASNYGYTF
TRBV20-1	-	TRBJ2-7	TRBD2	TGCAGTGCGAGGAAGGGACTAGCGGGAGTCTACGAGCAGTACTTC	CSARKGLAGVYEQYF
TRBV5-1	-	TRBJ2-1	TRBD2	TGCGCCAGCAGCCCCAGTCCGACTAGCGGGGCACGCTCCTACAATGAGCAGTTCTTC	CASSPSPTSGARSYNEQFF
TRBV7-9	few	TRBJ1-6	-	TGTGCCAGCAACAGAGGGAATTCACCCCTCCACTTT	CASNRGNSPLHF
TRBV7-2	-	TRBJ2-3	-	TGTGCCTTAGGGGGACGCACAGATACGCAGTATTTT	CALGGRTDTQYF
TRBV12-3/TRBV12-4	-	TRBJ2-2	-	TGTGCCAGCAGTTTAGGGAGGGTTGGGGGCGGGAGTGAGACGAACACCGGGGAGCTGTTTTTT	CASSLGRVGGGSETNTGELFF
TRBV5-1	-	TRBJ1-5	TRBD1	TGCGCCAGCAGCCCGACAGGGACAAGGAATCAGCCCCAGCATTTT	CASSPTGTRNQPQHF
TRBV6-6	few	TRBJ1-5	TRBD1	TGTGCCAGCAGTGCCGCCGGGACAGTTAGCAATCAGCCCCAGCATTTT	CASSAAGTVSNQPQHF
TRBV7-8	-	TRBJ2-5	TRBD1	TGTGCCAGCAGCTTGTCTGGTGGACAGGCCCCAGAGACCCAGTACTTC	CASSLSGGQAPETQYF
TRBV7-8	-	TRBJ2-7	TRBD1	TGTGCCAGCAGCCAATGGGGACAGCCGTTCTACGAGCAGTACTTC	CASSQWGQPFYEQYF
TRBV5-1	few	TRBJ2-2	TRBD1	TGCGCCAGCAGCCGCTTGAGCCCCGCCGGGACAGTTTCGAACACCGGGGAGCTGTTTTTT	CASSRLSPAGTVSNTGELFF
TRBV2	few	TRBJ2-1	TRBD1	TGTGCCGGCCAACTCGGACAGGGCTCCTACAATGAGCAGTTCTTC	CAGQLGQGSYNEQFF
TRBV27	-	TRBJ1-2	-	TGTGCCAGCAGTTCGACAGCGGCGCCGGACGGCTACACCTTC	CASSSTAAPDGYTF
TRBV20-1	few	TRBJ2-3	-	TGCAGTGCTAGAGATGCTGGCAGGGGAGGCACAGATACGCAGTATTTT	CSARDAGRGGTDTQYF
TRBV20-1	-	TRBJ1-2	-	TGCAGTGCTATCGGCTTGGGTTCGGCAGAAATCTATGGCTACACCTTC	CSAIGLGSAEIYGYTF
TRBV4-2	few	TRBJ2-1	-	TGTGCCAGCAGCCAAGATGCTAGCAGTTCCTACAATGAGCAGTTCTTC	CASSQDASSSYNEQFF
TRBV5-1	-	TRBJ2-3	TRBD2	TGCGCCAGCAGCTTGGAGGCACTAGCGGGGGCGTGGGATACGCAGTATTTT	CASSLEALAGAWDTQYF
TRBV4-2	-	TRBJ2-5	TRBD1	TGTGCCAGCAGCCAAGAAGGGGACAGGGGGGAGACCCAGTACTTC	CASSQEGDRGETQYF
TRBV29-1	many	TRBJ2-7	TRBD2	TGCAGCGTTGAAGATTGGAGGGAGGGATCCTACGAGCAGTACTTC	CSVEDWREGSYEQYF
TRBV28	-	TRBJ2-3	TRBD2	TGTGCCAGCAGTTGGCGGGAGGGCACAGATACGCAGTATTTT	CASSWREGTDTQYF
TRBV9	-	TRBJ2-1	TRBD2	TGTGCCAGCAGCGTAGTGCTAGCGGGGGTCCCCTCCTACAATGAGCAGTTCTTC	CASSVVLAGVPSYNEQFF
TRBV24-1	many	TRBJ2-6	-	TGTGCCACCAGTGATCACAGGTCCGGGGCCAACGTCCTGACTTTC	CATSDHRSGANVLTF
TRBV29-1	-	TRBJ2-1	TRBD2	TGCAGCGTTGACGGGGGCGGGGGGGTCATACACAATGAGCAGTTCTTC	CSVDGGGGVIHNEQFF
TRBV5-6	-	TRBJ2-4	TRBD2	TGTGCCAGCAGCTTCCTAGCGGGAGGATTCAACATTCAGTACTTC	CASSFLAGGFNIQYF
TRBV30	few	TRBJ1-2	-	TGTGCCTGGAGTACCGACGACATTTATGGCTACACCTTC	CAWSTDDIYGYTF
TRBV24-1	once	TRBJ2-7	TRBD1	TGTGCCACCAGTGATTGCGGACAGGGGTCCCACAATGAGCAGTACTTC	CATSDCGQGSHNEQYF
TRBV21-1	-	TRBJ2-7	-	TGTGCCAGCAGCAAAGCTCTCCGCCGAATCTACGAGCAGTACTTC	CASSKALRRIYEQYF
TRBV20-1	few	TRBJ2-1	-	TGCAGTGCTAGAGACGGGGACAAGATCTCGAATGAGCAGTTCTTC	CSARDGDKISNEQFF
TRBV18	few	TRBJ2-3	-	TGTGCCAGCTCACCAGGGGCTATTAACACAGATACGCAGTATTTT	CASSPGAINTDTQYF